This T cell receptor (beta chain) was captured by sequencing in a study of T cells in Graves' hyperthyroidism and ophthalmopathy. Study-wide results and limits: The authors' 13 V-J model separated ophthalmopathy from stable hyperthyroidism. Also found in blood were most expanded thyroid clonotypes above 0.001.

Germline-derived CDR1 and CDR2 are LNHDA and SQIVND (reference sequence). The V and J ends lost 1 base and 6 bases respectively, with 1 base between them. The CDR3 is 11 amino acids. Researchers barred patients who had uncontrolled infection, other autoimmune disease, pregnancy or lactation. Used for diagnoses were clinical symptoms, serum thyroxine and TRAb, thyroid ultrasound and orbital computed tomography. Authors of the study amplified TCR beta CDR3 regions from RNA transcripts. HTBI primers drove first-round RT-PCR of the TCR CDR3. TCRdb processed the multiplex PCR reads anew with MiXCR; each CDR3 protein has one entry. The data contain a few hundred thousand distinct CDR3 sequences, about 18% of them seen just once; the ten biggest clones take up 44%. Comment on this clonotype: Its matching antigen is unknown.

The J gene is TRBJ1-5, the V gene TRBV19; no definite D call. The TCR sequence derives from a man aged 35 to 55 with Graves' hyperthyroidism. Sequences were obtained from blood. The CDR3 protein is CASSIGQPQHF. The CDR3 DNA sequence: TGTGCCAGTAGTATAGGTCAGCCCCAGCATTTT.